Listed here are 19 T cell receptor beta chains from one sample, sequenced in a study of T cells in localized non-small cell lung cancer. Sequenced by immunoSEQ multiplex PCR; TCRdb stores in-frame clones only, minus some. The sample gives over 20,000 clones, more than 75% of which show up once; over 25% is in the top ten. This sample comprised peripheral blood, obtained before any cancer treatment. Receptors were obtained from a male donor aged 60 or over with stage I squamous cell lung carcinoma.

The rearrangement links TRBV6-5 to TRBJ1-2, with 7 nucleotides matching TRBD1. V dropped 6 bases and J dropped 1; count of bases not matched to a gene: 5. Per germline, CDR1 MNHEY and CDR2 SVGAGI. CDR3 length: 14 amino acids. In DNA, the CDR3 is TGTGCCAGCAGCCCGGGACAGAGTAACTATGGCTACACCTTC. Its translation is CASSPGQSNYGYTF.

The sample holds a few counts of this clone. J is TRBJ1-5 and V is TRBV7-9, with D possibly TRBD1 on 6 matching bases. V shed 5 bases and J shed 2 bases, with 7 bases lying between them. Germline V gene sequence: CDR1 SEHNR, CDR2 FQNEAQ (reference sequence). The CDR3 loop spans 13 amino acids. This chain's CDR3 is CASSRTGNQPQHF. CDR3 bases: TGTGCCAGCAGCCGGACAGGCAATCAGCCCCAGCATTTT.

The chain couples TRBV10-1 to TRBJ1-4; no clear D gene. The CDR3 loop spans 11 amino acids. The germline V gene has CDR1 WNHNN and CDR2 SYGVQD (reference sequence). V gave up 4 bases and J gave up 7 bases, with 4 bases separating them. The CDR3 region is CASSGGEKLFF. Here the CDR3 DNA reads TGCGCCAGCAGTGGTGGTGAAAAACTGTTTTTT.

This clone was seen once. The gene calls are TRBV5-8 and TRBJ2-1; 11 nucleotides agree with TRBD2. Trimming at V came to 1 base and at J to 2 bases, leaving 14 bases not matched to a gene. This CDR3 contains 20 residues. Germline CDR1 SGHTS, CDR2 YDEGEE. In DNA, the CDR3 is TGTGCCAGCAGCTTGTTGCTAGCGGGAGGTCCTATAGAAACCTACAATGAGCAGTTCTTC. Protein: CASSLLLAGGPIETYNEQFF. Drawing the rest from reference TRBV5-8 and TRBJ2-1, the complete variable domain is EAGVTQSPTHLIKTRGQQATLRCSPISGHTSVYWYQQALGLGLQFLLWYDEGEERNRGNFPPRFSGRQFPNYSSELNVNALELEDSALYLCASSLLLAGGPIETYNEQFFGPGTRLTVL.

The rearrangement joins TRBV27 to TRBJ2-5; the D gene could be TRBD1 or TRBD2 (7 bases each). Germline lookup yields CDR1 MNHEY and CDR2 SMNVEV (reference sequence). V was cut by 5 bases and J by 4 bases, with 23 bases left in between. This CDR3 has 17 amino acids. The CDR3 region has the DNA TGTGCCAGCAGTCCACTCTACTTCGACAGGGAGGGAGAGACCCAGTACTTC. It yields the protein CASSPLYFDREGETQYF.

This chain uses TRBV5-4 with TRBJ2-2; TRBD2 is a possible D gene (6 bases). Germline V gene sequence: CDR1 SGHNT, CDR2 YYREEE (reference sequence). This CDR3 spans 16 amino acids. The V end was cut by 7 bases, the J end by 6 bases, with 22 bases between. The CDR3 protein is CASGPGTLASAGELFF. The CDR3 nucleotides are TGTGCCAGCGGCCCCGGGACTTTGGCCTCGGCCGGGGAGCTGTTTTTT.

The chain carries TRBV7-3 and TRBJ2-3; D gene ambiguous. This CDR3 region has 12 residues. V lost 5 bases and J 8 bases, leaving 11 bases between the germline ends. Germline V CDR1 and CDR2: SGHTA, FQGTGA. This CDR3 reads CASSPNTVTQYF. The DNA for the CDR3 is TGTGCCAGCAGCCCTAACACCGTTACGCAGTATTTT.

V and J are TRBV5-6 and TRBJ1-4, with 8 positions matching TRBD1. This CDR3 has 14 residues. Germline CDR1 reads SGHDT; CDR2 reads YYEEEE. V trimming: 1 base; J trimming: 6 bases; junction bases outside the gene matches: 2. This CDR3 reads CASSLTGGDEKLFF. The DNA of the CDR3 is TGTGCCAGCAGCTTGACAGGGGGGGATGAAAAACTGTTTTTT. The whole variable domain, filled in from reference TRBV5-6 and TRBJ1-4, reads DAGVTQSPTHLIKTRGQQVTLRCSPKSGHDTVSWYQQALGQGPQFIFQYYEEEERQRGNFPDRFSGHQFPNYSSELNVNALLLGDSALYLCASSLTGGDEKLFFGSGTQLSVL.

This clone was found once. The chain uses TRBV9 and TRBJ1-6; the D gene is possibly TRBD1 (5 bases). Germline lookup yields CDR1 SGDLS and CDR2 YYNGEE. The CDR3 consists of 15 residues. Trimming took 3 bases from V and 5 from J, leaving 12 bases between them. The DNA for the CDR3 is TGTGCCAGCAGCGGTGCAGGGAACGATAATTCACCCCTCCACTTT. As protein: CASSGAGNDNSPLHF.

This chain links TRBV18 with TRBJ2-3; unclear D gene. V was cut by 2 bases and J by 0 bases, with 9 bases left in between. CDR3 length equals 15 residues. The germline V gene has CDR1 KGHSH and CDR2 LQKENI. The CDR3 DNA reads TGTGCCAGCTCACCAGCCGGCACTAGCACAGATACGCAGTATTTT. It codes for CASSPAGTSTDTQYF.

V gene TRBV10-1 combines with J gene TRBJ1-3; D is uncertain. V was trimmed by 8 bases and J by 0 bases, leaving 8 bases between them. CDR3 length: 13 amino acids. Germline lookup yields CDR1 WNHNN and CDR2 SYGVQD (reference sequence). This CDR3 reads CASGESSGNTIYF. In DNA, the CDR3 is TGCGCCAGCGGAGAGAGCTCTGGAAACACCATATATTTT.

This clone appeared a single time. V gene TRBV19 combines with J gene TRBJ1-1, with D maybe TRBD1 (5 bases). Trimming removed 1 base from V and 3 bases from J, with 9 bases in between. The CDR3 runs to 14 residues. Germline V gene data show CDR1 as LNHDA and CDR2 as SQIVND (reference sequence). The CDR3 loop reads CASSIAGRDTEAFF. The CDR3 DNA sequence: TGTGCCAGTAGTATAGCAGGGAGGGACACTGAAGCTTTCTTT. Full variable domain (rest looked up from reference TRBV19 and TRBJ1-1): DGGITQSPKYLFRKEGQNVTLSCEQNLNHDAMYWYRQDPGQGLRLIYYSQIVNDFQKGDIAEGYSVSREKKESFPLTVTSAQKNPTAFYLCASSIAGRDTEAFFGQGTRLTVV.

V usage is TRBV11-2 and J usage is TRBJ2-6; no clear D gene. The CDR3 is made up of 18 amino acids. The germline gives CDR1 SGHAT, CDR2 FQNNGV. V lost 4 bases, J lost 0 bases, and 16 bases lay in between. The CDR3 spells CASSSRFPGASGANVLTF. DNA for the CDR3: TGTGCCAGCAGCTCGCGATTCCCTGGAGCCTCTGGGGCCAACGTCCTGACTTTC.

This chain connects TRBV6-1 to TRBJ1-1; D ambiguous. Trimming left V 2 bases short and J 9 bases short, with 10 bases between. The CDR3 has 12 residues. Germline assignment: CDR1 MNHNS and CDR2 SASEGT. The CDR3 sequence: CASSERGYKAFF. DNA for the CDR3: TGTGCCAGCAGTGAACGGGGATATAAAGCTTTCTTT.

V and J are TRBV5-1 and TRBJ2-2, with D perhaps matching TRBD1 (5 bases). CDR1 and CDR2 from the germline V gene are SGHRS and YFSETQ. The CDR3 has 15 residues. Trimming removed 0 bases from V and 4 bases from J, with 10 bases in between. CDR3 nucleotide sequence: TGCGCCAGCAGCTTGGAAGGCAGGGTCACCGGGGAGCTGTTTTTT. Protein sequence: CASSLEGRVTGELFF.

This clone was seen only once. DNA of the CDR3: TGCGCCAGCAGCCAAGAATTAGAAGTGGGGAAACTGTTTTTT. As protein: CASSQELEVGKLFF. V gene TRBV4-3 combines with J gene TRBJ1-4; the D is unclear. The CDR3 loop spans 14 amino acids. Per the germline V gene, CDR1 is LGHNA and CDR2 is YSLEER. V lost 0 bases to trimming and J lost 11 bases, with 13 bases between them.

This chain uses TRBV6-5 with TRBJ1-1; 7 bases line up with TRBD1. The CDR3 runs to 15 residues. V lost 5 bases, J lost 3 bases, and 9 bases stayed unmatched. CDR1 MNHEY and CDR2 SVGAGI come from the germline V gene. The CDR3 is CASSARTGRDTEAFF. The CDR3 DNA is TGTGCCAGCAGTGCCCGGACAGGACGGGACACTGAAGCTTTCTTT.

The chain recombines TRBV6-5 with TRBJ2-1; D call uncertain. Trimming took 3 bases from V and 1 from J, leaving 7 bases between them. The germline V gene encodes CDR1 MNHEY and CDR2 SVGAGI. The CDR3 consists of 14 residues. The CDR3 sequence is CASSYSYSYNEQFF. The DNA of the CDR3 is TGTGCCAGCAGTTATAGTTATTCCTACAATGAGCAGTTCTTC.

In this sample, this clone turned up once. The DNA of the CDR3 is TGTGCCAGCGACGGAGGGGGAGATAATTCACCCCTCCACTTT. This sequence encodes CASDGGGDNSPLHF. The rearrangement uses TRBV9 and TRBJ1-6; a weak D match, TRBD1 (6 bases). From germline, CDR1 is SGDLS and CDR2 YYNGEE. The V gene lost 7 bases and the J gene lost 5 bases, with 13 bases spanning the gap. The CDR3 extends over 14 amino acids.